These T cell receptor beta chains were read from a single sample in a study of identical twins. TCRdb re-analysed the 5' RACE reads in MiXCR, keeping a single row per CDR3 protein. Of about 290,000 distinct CDR3 sequences listed, 8.5% to 9.5% are singletons. The same sample was also studied in work on yellow fever vaccine responses in identical twins.

Source material: CD8+ T cells sorted from blood. All receptors come from a woman aged 18-35 years in good health. Each CDR3 is given with its conserved first and last residue. A D gene is named only where the DNA matches it firmly. Clone size is shown for a subset of rows, as once, few, many or a class of expanded clone.

D gene	V gene	J gene	clone size	CDR3 protein	CDR3 DNA
TRBD2	TRBV6-4	TRBJ2-3	many	CASRGLAGGQDTQYF	TGTGCCAGCAGAGGACTAGCGGGAGGGCAAGATACGCAGTATTTT
TRBD2	TRBV20-1	TRBJ2-3	NA	CSARDDPAGESTDTQYF	TGCAGTGCTAGAGATGACCCCGCGGGAGAGTCAACAGATACGCAGTATTTT
NA	TRBV10-3	TRBJ2-3	many	CAISESAGTDTQYF	TGTGCCATCAGTGAGTCGGCGGGCACAGATACGCAGTATTTT
NA	TRBV28	TRBJ2-3	NA	CASRQRQTDTQYF	TGTGCCAGCAGGCAGAGACAAACAGATACGCAGTATTTT
NA	TRBV10-3	TRBJ2-7	many	CAIQIGISYEQYF	TGTGCCATCCAAATTGGGATATCCTACGAGCAGTACTTC
TRBD1	TRBV29-1	TRBJ1-1	NA	CSVQGAIGGTEAFF	TGCAGCGTTCAGGGGGCGATAGGAGGGACTGAAGCTTTCTTT
NA	TRBV6-6	TRBJ2-7	many	CASSFGVEAEQYF	TGTGCCAGCAGTTTTGGGGTCGAGGCCGAGCAGTACTTC
TRBD1	TRBV15	TRBJ1-5	NA	CATSRGSGTGVGNQPQHF	TGTGCCACCAGCAGAGGATCCGGGACAGGGGTTGGCAATCAGCCCCAGCATTTT
NA	TRBV29-1	TRBJ2-7	many	CSVEGYYEQYF	TGCAGCGTTGAAGGGTACTACGAGCAGTACTTC
NA	TRBV25-1	TRBJ2-1	many	CASSENYNEQFF	TGTGCCAGCAGTGAGAATTACAATGAGCAGTTCTTC
NA	TRBV7-9	TRBJ2-1	few	CASSLDDDYNEQFF	TGTGCCAGCAGCTTAGATGACGACTACAATGAGCAGTTCTTC
TRBD1	TRBV28	TRBJ1-4	NA	CASSPGGALTEKLFF	TGTGCCAGCAGTCCAGGGGGCGCGTTGACTGAAAAACTGTTTTTT
NA	TRBV12-3/TRBV12-4	TRBJ2-3	many	CASSFLREFTDTQYF	TGTGCCAGCAGTTTTCTGAGGGAGTTCACAGATACGCAGTATTTT